This entry lists 4 T cell receptor beta chains sequenced from one sample in a study of Ad26.COV2.S vaccination and SARS-CoV-2 variants. Assay: immunoSEQ multiplex PCR; the TCRdb copy retains only in-frame clones and omits some. The sample has roughly 700,000 clones; roughly 90% are singletons. Treatment here: around 19 received Ad26.COV2.S at low or high dose, single or two shots; about 5 received placebo; per-sample allocation not given. Specimens were obtained on day 63 following the first vaccine or placebo injection. The specimen comprised peripheral blood, sampled in a trial of Ad26.COV2.S vaccine versus placebo. Source of these receptors: a person between 18 and 65 years old who received the Ad26.COV2.S COVID-19 vaccine or a placebo.

The chain links TRBV5-8 to TRBJ2-4; weak D call: TRBD2 (5 bases). The CDR3 runs to 12 residues. Germline V lookup: CDR1 SGHTS, CDR2 YDEGEE. Trimming removed 1 base at V and 16 bases at J, with 15 bases between. The CDR3 loop reads CASSLWLTKPYF. The DNA of the CDR3 is TGTGCCAGCAGCTTGTGGTTGACTAAGCCTTACTTC.

The chain combines TRBV30 with TRBJ1-2, with TRBD1 matching over 8 bases. The CDR3 sequence is 15 residues long. V was clipped by 1 base and J by 2 bases; unmatched bases: 6. From germline, CDR1 is GTSNPN and CDR2 SVGIG (reference sequence). The DNA for the CDR3 is TGTGCCTGGAGTGGACAGGGGACCACCAACTATGGCTACACCTTC. This gives the protein CAWSGQGTTNYGYTF.

The chain has TRBV6-5 and TRBJ1-4; a possible D gene is TRBD1 (6 bases). The CDR3 has 13 amino acids. Germline CDR1 is MNHEY and CDR2 is SVGAGI. The V end lost 6 bases, the J end lost 4 bases, and 9 bases lay between the germline ends. CDR3 coding DNA: TGTGCCAGCAGCGGACAGTTTAATGAAAAACTGTTTTTT. This translates into CASSGQFNEKLFF.

CDR3 residues: CASSLGGRIEAFF. CDR3 DNA: TGTGCCAGCAGCTTAGGGGGACGAATTGAAGCTTTCTTT. The chain joins TRBV13 to TRBJ1-1, with D maybe TRBD1 (5 bases). V lost 0 bases to trimming and J lost 7 bases, with 9 bases between them. The V gene's germline CDR1 is PRHDT and CDR2 FYEKMQ (reference sequence). This CDR3 comprises 13 residues.